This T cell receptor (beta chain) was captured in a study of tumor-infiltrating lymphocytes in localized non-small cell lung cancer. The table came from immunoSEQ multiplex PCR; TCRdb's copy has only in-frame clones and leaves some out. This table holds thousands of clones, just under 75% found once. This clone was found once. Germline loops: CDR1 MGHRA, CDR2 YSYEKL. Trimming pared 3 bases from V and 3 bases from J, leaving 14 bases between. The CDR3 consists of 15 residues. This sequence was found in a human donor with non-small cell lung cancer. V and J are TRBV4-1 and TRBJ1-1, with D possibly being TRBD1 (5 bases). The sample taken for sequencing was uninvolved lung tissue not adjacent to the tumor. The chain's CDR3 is CASSQNQGGDTEAFF. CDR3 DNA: TGCGCCAGCAGCCAGAACCAGGGTGGGGACACTGAAGCTTTCTTT.